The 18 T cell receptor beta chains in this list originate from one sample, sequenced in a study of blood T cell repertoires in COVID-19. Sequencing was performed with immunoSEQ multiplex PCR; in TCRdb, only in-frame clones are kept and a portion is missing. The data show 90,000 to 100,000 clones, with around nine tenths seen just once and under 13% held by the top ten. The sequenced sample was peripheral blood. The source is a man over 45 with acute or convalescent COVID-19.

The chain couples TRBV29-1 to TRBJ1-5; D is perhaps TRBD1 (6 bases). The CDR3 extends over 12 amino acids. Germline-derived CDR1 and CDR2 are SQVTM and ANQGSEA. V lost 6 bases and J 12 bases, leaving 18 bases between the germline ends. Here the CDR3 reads CSVGEQGNIQHF. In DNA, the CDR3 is TGCAGCGTCGGAGAACAGGGAAACATCCAGCATTTT. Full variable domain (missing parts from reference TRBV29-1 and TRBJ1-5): SAVISQKPSRDICQRGTSLTIQCQVDSQVTMMFWYRQQPGQSLTLIATANQGSEATYESGFVIDKFPISRPNLTFSTLTVSNMSPEDSSIYLCSVGEQGNIQHFGDGTRLSIL.

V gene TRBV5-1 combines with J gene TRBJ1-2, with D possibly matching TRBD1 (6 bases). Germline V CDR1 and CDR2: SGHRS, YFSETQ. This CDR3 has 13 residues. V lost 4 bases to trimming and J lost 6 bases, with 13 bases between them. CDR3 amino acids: CASSLLTGNGYTF. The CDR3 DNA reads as TGCGCCAGCAGCCTGCTTACAGGGAATGGCTACACCTTC.

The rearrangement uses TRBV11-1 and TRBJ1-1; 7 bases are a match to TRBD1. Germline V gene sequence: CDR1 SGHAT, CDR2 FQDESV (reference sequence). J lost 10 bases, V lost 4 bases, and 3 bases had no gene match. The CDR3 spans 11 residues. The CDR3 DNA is TGTGCCAGCAGCTCGGACAGGTCAGCTTTCTTT. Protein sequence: CASSSDRSAFF.

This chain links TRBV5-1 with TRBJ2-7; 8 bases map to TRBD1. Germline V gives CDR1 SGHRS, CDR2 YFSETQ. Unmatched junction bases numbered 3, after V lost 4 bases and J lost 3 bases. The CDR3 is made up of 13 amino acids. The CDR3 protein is CASSRDRGYEQYF. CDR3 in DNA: TGCGCCAGCAGCCGAGACAGGGGCTACGAGCAGTACTTC.

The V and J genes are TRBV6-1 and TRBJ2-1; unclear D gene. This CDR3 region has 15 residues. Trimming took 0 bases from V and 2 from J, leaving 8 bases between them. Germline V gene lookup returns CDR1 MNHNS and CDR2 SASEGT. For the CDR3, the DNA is TGTGCCAGCAGTGAAGCTAGCCGCCCCTACAATGAGCAGTTCTTC. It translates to CASSEASRPYNEQFF.

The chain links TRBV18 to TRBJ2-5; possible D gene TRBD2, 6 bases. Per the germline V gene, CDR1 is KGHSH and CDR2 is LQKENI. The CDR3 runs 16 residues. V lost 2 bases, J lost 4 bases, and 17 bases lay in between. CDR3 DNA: TGTGCCAGCTCACCATCACCGGGACTCTCCTTAGAGACCCAGTACTTC. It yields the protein CASSPSPGLSLETQYF.

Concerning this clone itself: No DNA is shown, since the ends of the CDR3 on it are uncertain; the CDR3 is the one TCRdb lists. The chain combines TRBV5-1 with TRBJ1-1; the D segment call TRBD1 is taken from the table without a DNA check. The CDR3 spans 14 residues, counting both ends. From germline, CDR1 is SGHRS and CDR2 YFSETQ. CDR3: CASSLGGLGLKLSF.

The CDR3 coding sequence is TGTGCCAGCAGTGCTCCTCTGCTTGACAGGGATGAGACCCAGTACTTC. This sequence encodes CASSAPLLDRDETQYF. V is TRBV2 and J is TRBJ2-5, with TRBD1 matching over 7 bases. Per the germline V gene, CDR1 is SNHLY and CDR2 is FYNNEI. Trimming took 4 bases from V and 5 from J; bases not matched to a gene: 13. The CDR3 runs to 16 residues.

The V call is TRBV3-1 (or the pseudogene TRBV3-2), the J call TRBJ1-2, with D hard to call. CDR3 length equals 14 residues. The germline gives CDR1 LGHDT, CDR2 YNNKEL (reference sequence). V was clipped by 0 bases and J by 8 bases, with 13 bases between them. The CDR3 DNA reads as TGTGCCAGCAGCCAAGACGGCCCAAGCGGCGGCTACACCTTC. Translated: CASSQDGPSGGYTF.

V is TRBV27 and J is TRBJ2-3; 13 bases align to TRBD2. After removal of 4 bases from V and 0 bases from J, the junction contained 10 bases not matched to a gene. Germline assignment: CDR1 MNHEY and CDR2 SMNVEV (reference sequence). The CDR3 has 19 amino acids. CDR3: CASSSQTSGRHPSTDTQYF. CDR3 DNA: TGTGCCAGCAGTTCTCAGACTAGCGGGAGGCATCCTAGCACAGATACGCAGTATTTT.

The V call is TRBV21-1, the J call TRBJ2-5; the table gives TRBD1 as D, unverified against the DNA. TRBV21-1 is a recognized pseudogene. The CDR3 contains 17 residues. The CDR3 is CASSPRRGQGGLETQYF. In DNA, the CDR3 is TGTGCCAGCAGCCCCCGTCGGGGACAGGGAGGGTTGGAGACCCAGTACTTC.

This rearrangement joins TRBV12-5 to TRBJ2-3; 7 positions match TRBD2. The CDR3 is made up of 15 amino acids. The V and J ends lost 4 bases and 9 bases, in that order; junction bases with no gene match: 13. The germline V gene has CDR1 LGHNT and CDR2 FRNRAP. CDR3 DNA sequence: TGTGCTAGTGGTTCATTCGGGGGGAGGGCCCTGACGCAGTATTTT. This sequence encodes CASGSFGGRALTQYF.

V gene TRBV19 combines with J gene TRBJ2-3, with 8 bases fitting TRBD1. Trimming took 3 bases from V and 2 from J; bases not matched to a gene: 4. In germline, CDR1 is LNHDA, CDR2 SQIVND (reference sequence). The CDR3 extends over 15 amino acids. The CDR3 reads CASSIGQGNTDTQYF. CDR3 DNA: TGTGCCAGTAGTATCGGACAGGGTAACACAGATACGCAGTATTTT.

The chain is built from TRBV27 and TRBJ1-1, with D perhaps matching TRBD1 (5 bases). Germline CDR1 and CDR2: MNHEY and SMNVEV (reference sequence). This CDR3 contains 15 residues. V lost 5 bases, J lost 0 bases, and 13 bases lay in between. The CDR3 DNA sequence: TGTGCCAGCAGTGGAGGCGGGGCAATGAACACTGAAGCTTTCTTT. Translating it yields CASSGGGAMNTEAFF.

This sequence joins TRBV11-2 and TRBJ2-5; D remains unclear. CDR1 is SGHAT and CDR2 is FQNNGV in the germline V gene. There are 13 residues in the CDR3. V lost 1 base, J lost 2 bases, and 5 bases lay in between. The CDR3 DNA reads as TGTGCCAGCAGCTTAGGTCAGCAAGAGACCCAGTACTTC. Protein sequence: CASSLGQQETQYF.

CDR3 sequence reads: CASSHGQGTSDTQYF. CDR3 in DNA: TGCGCCAGCAGCCACGGACAGGGTACATCAGATACGCAGTATTTT. This rearrangement joins TRBV5-1 to TRBJ2-3; TRBD1 matches 8 bases. With 4 bases clipped from V and 4 bases from J, the junction kept 8 bases outside the gene matches. The CDR3 is 15 residues long. From germline, CDR1 is SGHRS and CDR2 YFSETQ.

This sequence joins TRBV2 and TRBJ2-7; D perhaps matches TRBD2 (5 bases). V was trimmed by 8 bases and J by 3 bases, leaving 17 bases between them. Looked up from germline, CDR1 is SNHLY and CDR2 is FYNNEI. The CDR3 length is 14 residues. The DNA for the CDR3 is TGTGCCAGCTCCCCGCGGGCGTCGGGCTACGAGCAGTACTTC. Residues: CASSPRASGYEQYF.

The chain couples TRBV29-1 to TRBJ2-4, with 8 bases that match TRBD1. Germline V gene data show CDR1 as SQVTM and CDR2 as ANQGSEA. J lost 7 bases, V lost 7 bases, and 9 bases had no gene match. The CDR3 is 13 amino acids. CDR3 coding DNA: TGCAGCGCGGAACAGGGGGGTCGGAACATTCAGTACTTC. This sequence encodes CSAEQGGRNIQYF.